This record concerns one T cell receptor beta chain sequence. Its antigen is not identified. The record originates from a study of EBV T-cell therapy then PD-1 blockade in nasopharyngeal carcinoma. The germline V gene has CDR1 SGHVS and CDR2 FNYEAQ. The CDR3 has 17 residues. The trim removed 1 base at V and 4 bases at J, leaving 11 bases unmatched. This table comes from immunoSEQ multiplex PCR, and its TCRdb copy is limited to in-frame clones, with some not included. The sample holds about 23,000 clones, over 75% seen once. The treatment denotes: AdE1-LMPpoly-expanded autologous EBV-specific T-cell therapy followed by anti-PD-1 nivolumab.

The sequence derives from a man aged 35-49 years with nasopharyngeal carcinoma. The chain recombines TRBV7-6 with TRBJ1-2; 8 bases align to TRBD1. The sequencing used CD8+ T cells from blood, collected at approximately day 61 from a patient whose treatment included autologous EBV-specific T cells and nivolumab. The chain's CDR3 is CASSLDGRGPNPYGYTF. The CDR3 nucleotides read TGTGCCAGCAGCTTAGACGGCAGGGGGCCCAACCCCTATGGCTACACCTTC.